This T cell receptor beta chain comes out of a study of blood T cell repertoires in COVID-19. Germline CDR1 is SGHNT and CDR2 is YYREEE (reference sequence). With 3 bases removed from V and 5 bases from J, the gap between germline ends came to 17 bases. CDR3 length: 16 amino acids. Using immunoSEQ multiplex PCR, the repertoire was profiled, and TCRdb retains in-frame clones only, with some absent. The data hold approximately 120,000 clones, with 85% observed a single time. The sequencing sample was made of peripheral blood. The TCR was taken from a human donor in a cohort sampled during active COVID-19. This sequence joins TRBV5-4 and TRBJ2-2, with D possibly being TRBD1 (6 bases). The DNA of the CDR3 is TGTGCCAGCAGCTCATTACAGGGTTTGAGGACCGGGGAGCTGTTTTTT. Its protein is CASSSLQGLRTGELFF.